Below, 9 T cell receptor beta chains from the same sample are listed, as sequenced in a study of monozygotic twins with inflammatory bowel disease. TCRdb reanalyzed the 5' RACE reads, giving one entry per CDR3 protein sequence and no DNA. The table for this sample gives under 200,000 distinct CDR3 sequences. The sample was blood. These receptors were collected from a human donor with ulcerative colitis or Crohn's disease, or a healthy co-twin of an affected twin (not recorded which).

This rearrangement joins TRBV5-1 to TRBJ2-3; the TRBD1 assignment by TCRdb is unverifiable without DNA. CDR3 length: 15 amino acids. Germline V gene data show CDR1 as SGHRS and CDR2 as YFSETQ. CDR3 loop: CASSFRDRGLDTQYF.

The CDR3 spells CSVEDLVAQETQYF. This sequence joins TRBV29-1 and TRBJ2-5. The CDR3 is 14 amino acids. Per the germline V gene, CDR1 is SQVTM and CDR2 is ANQGSEA.

This chain joins TRBV7-9 and TRBJ2-1; TCRdb's D call of TRBD1 is untestable without DNA. The length of the CDR3 is 16 residues. In germline, CDR1 is SEHNR, CDR2 FQNEAQ (reference sequence). Here the CDR3 reads CASRSLWRGDIYEQFF.

The genes are TRBV18 and TRBJ2-1; the TCRdb call, TRBD2, lacks DNA for checking. The CDR3 is made up of 16 amino acids. Germline V gene lookup returns CDR1 KGHSH and CDR2 LQKENI. CDR3 amino acids: CASSPSGLAGLNEQFF.

V and J are TRBV5-1 and TRBJ2-3. In germline, CDR1 is SGHRS, CDR2 YFSETQ. CDR3 length: 13 residues. The CDR3 loop is CASSLGLGDTQYF.

V and J are TRBV7-2 and TRBJ2-3; the D call from TCRdb, TRBD1, cannot be confirmed without DNA. Germline lookup yields CDR1 SGHTA and CDR2 FQGNSA. CDR3 length: 12 residues. Here the CDR3 reads CASRRQTDTQYF.

The J gene is TRBJ2-3, the V gene TRBV24-1; lacking DNA, the TRBD2 call made by TCRdb goes unchecked. The germline V gene encodes CDR1 KGHDR and CDR2 SFDVKD. The CDR3 runs to 13 residues. The CDR3 sequence: CATSGPPGDTQYF.

The chain joins TRBV7-9 to TRBJ1-3. Per the germline V gene, CDR1 is SEHNR and CDR2 is FQNEAQ (reference sequence). The CDR3 has 16 residues. This CDR3 reads CASSLFTYASGNTIYF.

The chain recombines TRBV20-1 with TRBJ2-7; TCRdb calls TRBD1, which cannot be checked without DNA. The CDR3 covers 13 residues. Germline V gene data show CDR1 as DFQATT and CDR2 as SNEGSKA (reference sequence). The CDR3 region is CSASWGAVNEQYF.